This passage covers 21 T cell receptor beta chains from one sample sequenced in a study of blood T cell repertoires in COVID-19. TCRdb keeps only in-frame clones here, not all; method: immunoSEQ multiplex PCR. The table has some 200,000 clones, 70% to 90% seen once. The sample taken for sequencing was peripheral blood. All receptors come from a man aged 45 to 65 with acute or convalescent COVID-19.

The gene calls are TRBV25-1 and TRBJ1-5, with D perhaps matching TRBD1 (6 bases). With 6 bases removed from V and 3 bases from J, the gap between germline ends came to 15 bases. This CDR3 is built from 15 residues. Germline-derived CDR1 and CDR2 are MGHDK and SYGVNS. This CDR3 is CASRGLWGLNQPQHF. For the CDR3, the DNA is TGTGCCAGCAGGGGGCTGTGGGGGCTCAATCAGCCCCAGCATTTT.

This clone was observed a few times. This chain uses TRBV30 with TRBJ1-5, with D uncertain. CDR3 length: 13 residues. The V and J ends lost 0 bases and 4 bases respectively, with 7 bases between them. Germline-derived CDR1 and CDR2 are GTSNPN and SVGIG (reference sequence). The CDR3 spells CAWSVSQNQPQHF. The CDR3 DNA sequence: TGTGCCTGGAGTGTATCGCAGAATCAGCCCCAGCATTTT.

The rearrangement links TRBV7-2 to TRBJ1-2; 8 nucleotides align to TRBD1. The CDR3 runs to 15 residues. Per germline, CDR1 SGHTA and CDR2 FQGNSA. The V and J ends lost 5 bases and 5 bases, in that order; junction bases with no gene match: 10. CDR3 DNA sequence: TGTGCCAGCAGCCCCCAGACAGGGGCAGGATATGGCTACACCTTC. It specifies CASSPQTGAGYGYTF.

This sequence joins TRBV5-1 and TRBJ2-7; 7 positions match TRBD1. Germline-derived CDR1 and CDR2 are SGHRS and YFSETQ. The CDR3 covers 15 residues. With 4 bases clipped from V and 0 bases from J, the junction kept 7 bases outside the gene matches. The CDR3 nucleotides read TGCGCCAGCAGCCCCCGACAGGGAAACTCCTACGAGCAGTACTTC. Translated, it gives CASSPRQGNSYEQYF.

The gene calls are TRBV11-2 and TRBJ1-1; weak D call: TRBD1 (5 bases). The CDR3 runs 18 residues. Germline V gene lookup returns CDR1 SGHAT and CDR2 FQNNGV. Trimming left V 1 base short and J 1 base short, with 19 bases between. CDR3 amino acids: CASSLGWNFRGGNTEAFF. Here the CDR3 DNA reads TGTGCCAGCAGCTTAGGTTGGAATTTTAGGGGAGGGAACACTGAAGCTTTCTTT.

The chain employs TRBV25-1 and TRBJ1-4, with D possibly being TRBD1 (5 bases). The germline CDR1 and CDR2 sequences are MGHDK and SYGVNS. The V and J ends lost 1 base and 7 bases respectively, with 16 bases between them. The CDR3 length is 16 residues. CDR3 protein: CASSELGGVTGEKLFF. The CDR3 nucleotides read TGTGCCAGCAGTGAATTGGGGGGGGTAACGGGTGAAAAACTGTTTTTT.

The V and J genes are TRBV5-5 and TRBJ1-4, with D perhaps matching TRBD1 (5 bases). The CDR3 has 15 amino acids. V lost 4 bases and J lost 8, with 18 bases in between. The germline V gene encodes CDR1 SGHKS and CDR2 YYEKEE (reference sequence). DNA for the CDR3: TGTGCCAGCAGCCCCCGCCCCCCGCGGGGGGAAAAACTGTTTTTT. Its translation is CASSPRPPRGEKLFF.

The rearrangement uses TRBV6-5 and TRBJ2-3; tentatively, D is TRBD1 (6 bases). V was trimmed by 2 bases and J by 0 bases, leaving 12 bases between them. The length of the CDR3 is 16 residues. Germline V gene data show CDR1 as MNHEY and CDR2 as SVGAGI. The CDR3 DNA follows: TGTGCCAGCAGTTACGGCCTAACAGGGAGCACAGATACGCAGTATTTT. Its translation is CASSYGLTGSTDTQYF.

The CDR3 protein is CASSRIAGGPYNEQFF. The CDR3 DNA reads as TGTGCCAGCAGCCGGATAGCGGGGGGGCCCTACAATGAGCAGTTCTTC. The chain couples TRBV3-1 (or the pseudogene TRBV3-2) to TRBJ2-1; 11 bases line up with TRBD2. V lost 4 bases and J lost 2; bases outside the gene matches: 4. Per germline, CDR1 LGHDT and CDR2 YNNKEL (reference sequence). This CDR3 is built from 16 residues.

The CDR3 coding sequence is TGTGCCAGCAGCCCCGGTAACCAGCCCCAGCATTTT. Its protein is CASSPGNQPQHF. V and J are TRBV6-2 or TRBV6-3 and TRBJ1-5; D gene uncertain. Looked up from germline, CDR1 is MNHEY and CDR2 is SVGEGT. V lost 6 bases and J 7 bases, leaving 10 bases between the germline ends. The CDR3 is 12 amino acids.

The genes are TRBV9 and TRBJ1-1; D not certain. The CDR3 runs 15 residues. Trimming stripped 0 bases from V and 0 bases from J, with 9 bases between. CDR1 is SGDLS and CDR2 is YYNGEE in the germline V gene. CDR3 nucleotide sequence: TGTGCCAGCAGCGTAGGGGGAGCCATGAACACTGAAGCTTTCTTT. It codes for CASSVGGAMNTEAFF.

This rearrangement joins TRBV6-5 to TRBJ1-1, with TRBD1 matching 7 bases. V lost 0 bases and J lost 6; bases outside the gene matches: 7. There are 15 residues in the CDR3. In germline, CDR1 is MNHEY, CDR2 SVGAGI. CDR3 protein: CASSYSLGGESEAFF. The CDR3 bases are TGTGCCAGCAGTTACTCGTTAGGGGGCGAATCTGAAGCTTTCTTT.

The V and J genes are TRBV11-2 and TRBJ2-3; 9 nucleotides match TRBD1. The CDR3 covers 17 residues. The J segment lost 2 bases and the V segment lost 5 bases, leaving 11 bases of the junction unmatched. Germline V CDR1 and CDR2: SGHAT, FQNNGV. CDR3 sequence (DNA): TGTGCCAGCAGCGAAGGTGGGACAGGGCCCCTCACAGATACGCAGTATTTT. This gives the protein CASSEGGTGPLTDTQYF.

The rearrangement uses TRBV19 and TRBJ2-5; 7 bases are a match to TRBD2. J lost 2 bases, V lost 6 bases, and 9 bases had no gene match. This CDR3 has 15 amino acids. Germline V CDR1 and CDR2: LNHDA, SQIVND (reference sequence). The CDR3 coding sequence is TGTGCCAGTAGCCGAACTAGCGTGACACAAGAGACCCAGTACTTC. Encoded protein: CASSRTSVTQETQYF.

The chain has TRBV18 and TRBJ2-1, with TRBD1 matching over 8 bases. CDR1 is KGHSH, CDR2 LQKENI, per germline. This CDR3 is 18 amino acids long. The V gene end was trimmed by 3 bases and the J gene end by 5 bases; junction bases not matched to a gene: 15. CDR3 region: CASSPSTGAGTTNNEQFF. The CDR3 DNA reads TGTGCCAGCTCACCGTCGACAGGGGCCGGGACGACAAACAATGAGCAGTTCTTC.

V usage is TRBV4-2 and J usage is TRBJ1-1; 11 bases map to TRBD1. This CDR3 spans 15 amino acids. V lost 5 bases and J lost 4; bases outside the gene matches: 6. Germline V gene sequence: CDR1 LGHNA, CDR2 YNFKEQ. The CDR3 bases are TGTGCCAGCAGCGTAGGGGACAGGGGGGTCACTGAAGCTTTCTTT. Its protein product is CASSVGDRGVTEAFF.

The chain carries TRBV4-2 and TRBJ2-1; 7 bases line up with TRBD1. CDR3 size: 17 residues. The germline V gene has CDR1 LGHNA and CDR2 YNFKEQ. V trimming: 4 bases; J trimming: 5 bases; junction bases outside the gene matches: 14. The CDR3 sequence: CASSRYPGQINDNEQFF. DNA of the CDR3: TGTGCCAGCAGCCGTTACCCGGGACAGATAAATGACAATGAGCAGTTCTTC.

V and J are TRBV15 and TRBJ1-6; D is unclear. Trimming cost V 0 bases and J 0 bases, with 15 bases left between them. Per germline, CDR1 LNHNV and CDR2 YYDKDF (reference sequence). The CDR3 length is 19 residues. The CDR3, as DNA: TGTGCCACCAGCAGAGATCGGGGAATGGTGAGCTCCTATAATTCACCCCTCCACTTT. It codes for CATSRDRGMVSSYNSPLHF.

The genes are TRBV5-1 and TRBJ1-4; 7 bases agree with TRBD1. Germline V gives CDR1 SGHRS, CDR2 YFSETQ. The ends lost 0 bases at V and 8 bases at J; junction bases unmatched: 4. There are 14 residues in the CDR3. In nucleotides, the CDR3 is TGCGCCAGCAGCTTGGAGACAGGGCTAGAAAAACTGTTTTTT. Amino acids: CASSLETGLEKLFF.

This chain links TRBV7-9 with TRBJ2-3, with a tentative D call TRBD1 (5 bases). This CDR3 region has 17 residues. Trimming took off 5 bases at V and 2 bases at J, with 20 bases between the two ends. Germline assignment: CDR1 SEHNR and CDR2 FQNEAQ (reference sequence). For the CDR3, the DNA is TGTGCCAGCAGCCCGACTTTAGGTAGGGGAAACACAGATACGCAGTATTTT. It codes for CASSPTLGRGNTDTQYF.

Here the CDR3 reads CASSPYGQGALGKLFF. For the CDR3, the DNA is TGTGCCAGCAGTCCGTACGGACAGGGGGCGCTGGGGAAACTGTTTTTT. V and J are TRBV28 and TRBJ1-4; 11 bases agree with TRBD1. Losses at the gene ends were 5 bases for V and 11 bases for J; bases not matched to a gene: 13. The germline V gene encodes CDR1 MDHEN and CDR2 SYDVKM. The CDR3 sequence is 16 residues long.